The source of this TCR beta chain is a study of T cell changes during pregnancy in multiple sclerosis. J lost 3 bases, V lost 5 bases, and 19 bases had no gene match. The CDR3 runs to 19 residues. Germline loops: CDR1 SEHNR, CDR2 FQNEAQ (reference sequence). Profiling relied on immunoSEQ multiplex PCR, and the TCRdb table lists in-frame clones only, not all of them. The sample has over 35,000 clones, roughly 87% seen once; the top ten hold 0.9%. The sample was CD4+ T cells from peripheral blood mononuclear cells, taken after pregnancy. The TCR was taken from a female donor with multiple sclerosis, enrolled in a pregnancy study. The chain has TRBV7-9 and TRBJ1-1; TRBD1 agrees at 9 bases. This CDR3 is CASSLSSGTGSWEDTEAFF. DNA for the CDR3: TGTGCCAGCAGCCTATCCTCCGGGACAGGGTCGTGGGAGGACACTGAAGCTTTCTTT.